Presented here are 29 T cell receptor beta chains from one specimen sequenced in a study of a mutant IDH1 vaccine in newly diagnosed glioma. Repertoires were generated with immunoSEQ multiplex PCR, while TCRdb's copy carries only in-frame clones and drops some. This table has about 35,000 clones, around 80% appearing once. These receptors have no identified antigens. Time point defined: week 11, during vaccination. Each vaccine dose was 300 ug of mutant IDH1 20-mer peptide, with topical imiquimod. The material sequenced was peripheral blood mononuclear cells (PBMCs), taken from a glioma patient whose treatment included an IDH1 peptide vaccine. Receptor source: a woman in her twenties or thirties with glioma. Some clones in this sample may be carry-over from other donors' samples.

The rearrangement uses TRBV6-5 and TRBJ1-1, with TRBD1 identical over 8 bases. Looked up from germline, CDR1 is MNHEY and CDR2 is SVGAGI. CDR3 length equals 12 residues. CDR3 residues: CVTGQGLFEAFF. The CDR3 DNA reads as TGTGTTACCGGACAGGGCCTCTTTGAAGCTTTCTTT.

The V gene is TRBV13, the J gene TRBJ1-2; no clear D. Trimming shortened V by 5 bases and J by 4 bases, and 8 bases separated the two germline ends. Germline CDR1 is PRHDT and CDR2 is FYEKMQ (reference sequence). This CDR3 has 12 residues. The CDR3 region is CASSHGRYGYTF. In nucleotides, the CDR3 is TGTGCCAGCAGCCACGGACGCTATGGCTACACCTTC.

J is TRBJ1-2 and V is TRBV4-1, with 9 bases aligning to TRBD1. The trim removed 0 bases at V and 4 bases at J, leaving 6 bases unmatched. The CDR3 spans 16 residues. The germline V gene encodes CDR1 MGHRA and CDR2 YSYEKL. CDR3 residues: CASSQETMTGGYGYTF. The CDR3 DNA reads as TGCGCCAGCAGCCAAGAGACGATGACAGGGGGCTATGGCTACACCTTC.

The chain carries TRBV5-6 and TRBJ2-1, with 11 bases fitting TRBD2. The CDR3 totals 17 residues. Trimming removed 0 bases from V and 8 bases from J; junction bases left unmatched: 10. CDR1 is SGHDT and CDR2 is YYEEEE in the germline V gene. In DNA, the CDR3 is TGTGCCAGCAGCTTGGCCCAGGGGACTAGCGGCCTCGATGAGCAGTTCTTC. This encodes CASSLAQGTSGLDEQFF. The variable domain in full, with the rest retrieved from reference TRBV5-6 and TRBJ2-1, is DAGVTQSPTHLIKTRGQQVTLRCSPKSGHDTVSWYQQALGQGPQFIFQYYEEEERQRGNFPDRFSGHQFPNYSSELNVNALLLGDSALYLCASSLAQGTSGLDEQFFGPGTRLTVL.

The genes are TRBV21-1 and TRBJ1-5; the DNA was not compared with TRBD1, the D call given in the table. TRBV21-1 is reported as a pseudogene. This CDR3 contains 19 residues. DNA for the CDR3: TGTGCCAGCAGCAAACCTTGGGACAGGGGGCCGATAGTCAATCAGCCCCAGCATTTT. Protein product: CASSKPWDRGPIVNQPQHF.

The chain combines TRBV19 with TRBJ2-2, with TRBD1 matching 11 bases. CDR3 length: 18 amino acids. Germline-derived CDR1 and CDR2 are LNHDA and SQIVND (reference sequence). Trimming at V came to 3 bases and at J to 0 bases, leaving 6 bases not matched to a gene. CDR3 sequence (DNA): TGTGCCAGTAGTATCCACGGACAGGGGGCGACGAACACCGGGGAGCTGTTTTTT. The encoded protein is CASSIHGQGATNTGELFF.

The J gene is TRBJ2-2, the V gene TRBV4-2, with D unresolved. Trimming removed 0 bases at V and 1 base at J, with 6 bases between. Germline V lookup: CDR1 LGHNA, CDR2 YNFKEQ. The CDR3 length is 15 residues. The DNA for the CDR3 is TGTGCCAGCAGCCAAGATAGACTGAACACCGGGGAGCTGTTTTTT. Protein sequence: CASSQDRLNTGELFF.

The chain combines TRBV13 with TRBJ1-3; D is unresolved. From germline, CDR1 is PRHDT and CDR2 FYEKMQ (reference sequence). The V end was cut by 2 bases, the J end by 0 bases, with 8 bases between. The CDR3 length is 15 residues. The CDR3 bases are TGTGCCAGCAGCTTACGGGAAGTCTCTGGAAACACCATATATTTT. Translation: CASSLREVSGNTIYF.

V usage is TRBV2 and J usage is TRBJ2-1, with 13 bases that match TRBD2. The trim removed 7 bases at V and 5 bases at J, leaving 11 bases unmatched. This CDR3 is 17 amino acids long. Germline V CDR1 and CDR2: SNHLY, FYNNEI. CDR3 DNA sequence: TGTGCCAGCAAGCCACTAGCGGGAGGGCGGGCAAACAATGAGCAGTTCTTC. Amino acid sequence: CASKPLAGGRANNEQFF.

This clone was counted between two and nine times. V and J are TRBV5-6 and TRBJ1-2; D gene unclear. Trimming stripped 4 bases from V and 3 bases from J, with 16 bases between. CDR3 length: 15 residues. Germline V lookup: CDR1 SGHDT, CDR2 YYEEEE. CDR3 sequence: CASSGRAVSDYGYTF. The CDR3 nucleotides are TGTGCCAGCAGCGGCCGCGCCGTGAGTGACTATGGCTACACCTTC. The complete variable domain, with remaining parts taken from reference TRBV5-6 and TRBJ1-2, reads DAGVTQSPTHLIKTRGQQVTLRCSPKSGHDTVSWYQQALGQGPQFIFQYYEEEERQRGNFPDRFSGHQFPNYSSELNVNALLLGDSALYLCASSGRAVSDYGYTFGSGTRLTVV.

The J gene is TRBJ2-7, the V gene TRBV27; the D call may be TRBD1 or TRBD2 (5 bases each). Deletions cut 2 bases from V and 2 bases from J, with 7 bases between. The CDR3 is 13 amino acids. CDR1 and CDR2 (germline): MNHEY, SMNVEV (reference sequence). CDR3 nucleotides: TGTGCCAGCAGTTTAGAGGGACCCTACGAGCAGTACTTC. Translating it yields CASSLEGPYEQYF.

The chain combines TRBV5-4 with TRBJ2-3; D is perhaps TRBD1 or TRBD2 (5 bases each). The CDR3 is made up of 14 amino acids. V was clipped by 4 bases and J by 2 bases, with 11 bases between them. From germline, CDR1 is SGHNT and CDR2 YYREEE (reference sequence). In DNA form, the CDR3 reads TGTGCCAGCAGCGAGGGACCGCACACAGATACGCAGTATTTT. Translating gives CASSEGPHTDTQYF.

This clone was detected only once. This chain links TRBV10-3 with TRBJ2-3, with TRBD1 matching over 10 bases. This CDR3 contains 14 residues. Germline CDR1 ENHRY, CDR2 SYGVKD. J was trimmed by 3 bases and V by 7 bases; bases with no gene match: 4. The CDR3 nucleotides are TGTGCCATCACCCCGGGACAGGGGACAGATACGCAGTATTTT. Its translation: CAITPGQGTDTQYF.

V is TRBV7-9 and J is TRBJ1-3; 8 positions match TRBD1. After removal of 5 bases from V and 4 bases from J, the junction contained 4 bases not matched to a gene. This CDR3 is built from 14 residues. Germline V gives CDR1 SEHNR, CDR2 FQNEAQ (reference sequence). The CDR3 nucleotides are TGTGCCAGCAGCCCGACAGGGGTCGGAAACACCATATATTTT. This translates into CASSPTGVGNTIYF.

CDR3 residues: CASSQGRGRGTAGYTF. CDR3 sequence (DNA): TGTGCCAGCAGCCAAGGAAGGGGGAGGGGGACCGCTGGCTACACCTTC. The chain carries TRBV14 and TRBJ1-2, with D possibly TRBD1 on 6 matching bases. Trimming left V 1 base short and J 7 bases short, with 19 bases between. CDR3 length equals 16 residues. Germline assignment: CDR1 SGHDN and CDR2 FVKESK.

The chain combines TRBV28 with TRBJ2-5; TRBD2 is a possible D gene (6 bases). With 3 bases removed from V and 4 bases from J, the gap between germline ends came to 9 bases. The CDR3 extends over 13 amino acids. Germline values: CDR1 MDHEN, CDR2 SYDVKM. CDR3 protein: CASSLEGRETQYF. CDR3 sequence (DNA): TGTGCCAGCAGTTTGGAGGGGCGAGAGACCCAGTACTTC.

The chain uses TRBV28 and TRBJ2-2, with TRBD1 identical over 8 bases. Looked up from germline, CDR1 is MDHEN and CDR2 is SYDVKM. The CDR3 length is 16 residues. J was trimmed by 1 base and V by 5 bases; bases with no gene match: 6. The CDR3 DNA reads TGTGCCAGCAGTACGACAGGGGTCTGGAACACCGGGGAGCTGTTTTTT. Translation gives CASSTTGVWNTGELFF.

This clone was seen a few times. The chain links TRBV15 to TRBJ1-1, with D unclear. The CDR3 has 14 amino acids. V shed 0 bases and J shed 3 bases, with 8 bases lying between them. Germline assignment: CDR1 LNHNV and CDR2 YYDKDF (reference sequence). CDR3 protein: CATSRDLSDTEAFF. The CDR3 DNA follows: TGTGCCACCAGCAGAGATCTTAGTGACACTGAAGCTTTCTTT.

The V call is TRBV4-1, the J call TRBJ2-7; TRBD2 matches 7 bases. Germline V gene data show CDR1 as MGHRA and CDR2 as YSYEKL. The CDR3 has 15 residues. V gave up 4 bases and J gave up 0 bases; unmatched junction bases: 6. The DNA for the CDR3 is TGCGCCAGCAGCCTCGGGCGGGAGAGCTCCTACGAGCAGTACTTC. Its protein product is CASSLGRESSYEQYF.

The chain joins TRBV9 to TRBJ2-1; tentatively, D is TRBD1 or TRBD2 (6 bases each). This CDR3 contains 18 residues. The V gene's germline CDR1 is SGDLS and CDR2 YYNGEE. V lost 0 bases and J 8 bases, leaving 24 bases between the germline ends. The CDR3 spells CASSVAEGGSHGGDEQFF. CDR3 nucleotides: TGTGCCAGCAGCGTAGCGGAGGGGGGTAGCCACGGGGGCGATGAGCAGTTCTTC.

In this sample, this clone turned up a few times. Different DNA sequences within this sample yield the same CDR3. The V call is TRBV10-1, the J call TRBJ1-1, with D tentatively TRBD1 (6 bases). Germline CDR1 reads WNHNN; CDR2 reads SYGVQD (reference sequence). The CDR3 length is 16 residues. Between the trimmed V and J ends, which lost 0 bases and 0 bases, there was a span of 11 bases. CDR3 protein: CASSESRGGLNTEAFF. CDR3 DNA sequence: TGCGCCAGCAGTGAGTCGAGGGGGGGCCTGAACACTGAAGCTTTCTTT.

This sequence joins TRBV29-1 and TRBJ2-7; D is perhaps TRBD1 (6 bases). This CDR3 contains 12 residues. The V and J ends lost 4 bases and 7 bases respectively, with 14 bases between them. Germline V CDR1 and CDR2: SQVTM, ANQGSEA. CDR3 nucleotide sequence: TGCAGCGTTGCCGGGACAATCGGGGAGCAGTACTTC. It specifies CSVAGTIGEQYF.

A word on this clone: An end of the junction differs from the germline gene, which may be a read error. This chain links TRBV7-7 with TRBJ1-1; 7 nucleotides align to TRBD1. From germline, CDR1 is SSHAT and CDR2 FNYEAQ (reference sequence). The CDR3 has 20 amino acids. CDR3 coding DNA: TGTGCTAGCAGCTTAGCTAGGGCGCCGCCGGGACAGAAAATGAACACTGAAGCTTTCTTT. Amino acid sequence: CASSLARAPPGQKMNTEAFF.

In its sample, this clone is medium-sized (0.01 to 0.1%). The chain uses TRBV7-9 and TRBJ2-7; TRBD1 aligns across 7 bases. Germline-derived CDR1 and CDR2 are SEHNR and FQNEAQ (reference sequence). Trimming at V came to 5 bases and at J to 9 bases, leaving 1 base not matched to a gene. The CDR3 is made up of 10 amino acids. The DNA of the CDR3 is TGTGCCAGCAGCGGGGACAGGCAGTACTTC. Translating it yields CASSGDRQYF.

The gene calls are TRBV18 and TRBJ1-2; no firm D call. The CDR3 length is 13 residues. CDR1 KGHSH and CDR2 LQKENI come from the germline V gene. The V end lost 2 bases, the J end lost 2 bases, and 6 bases lay between the germline ends. Here the CDR3 DNA reads TGTGCCAGCTCACCATCCGCGAACTATGGCTACACCTTC. This encodes CASSPSANYGYTF.

The chain joins TRBV5-5 to TRBJ1-2; D uncertain. In germline, CDR1 is SGHKS, CDR2 YYEKEE (reference sequence). V gave up 1 base and J gave up 6 bases, with 7 bases separating them. CDR3 length equals 12 residues. The CDR3 coding sequence is TGTGCCAGCAGCTTGTACGCACATGGCTACACCTTC. Translation gives CASSLYAHGYTF.

J is TRBJ2-2 and V is TRBV14; no definite D call. V was clipped by 0 bases and J by 7 bases, with 3 bases between them. This CDR3 contains 12 residues. From germline, CDR1 is SGHDN and CDR2 FVKESK. This CDR3 reads CASSQEFGELFF. As DNA, the CDR3 is TGTGCCAGCAGCCAAGAGTTCGGGGAGCTGTTTTTT.

The chain couples TRBV9 to TRBJ2-1; D is ambiguous. Germline V gene data show CDR1 as SGDLS and CDR2 as YYNGEE. The CDR3 has 13 residues. V gave up 0 bases and J gave up 10 bases, with 11 bases separating them. CDR3 in DNA: TGTGCCAGCAGCGTAGGTTCTGTAGGCGAGCAGTTCTTC. The encoded protein is CASSVGSVGEQFF.

This sequence joins TRBV19 and TRBJ2-1; 9 bases are shared with TRBD2. This CDR3 is built from 15 residues. Trimming took 5 bases from V and 2 from J; bases not matched to a gene: 4. CDR1 and CDR2 (germline): LNHDA, SQIVND (reference sequence). The DNA of the CDR3 is TGTGCCAGTAGTCTCCGGACTAGCGCCTACAATGAGCAGTTCTTC. Translating it yields CASSLRTSAYNEQFF.